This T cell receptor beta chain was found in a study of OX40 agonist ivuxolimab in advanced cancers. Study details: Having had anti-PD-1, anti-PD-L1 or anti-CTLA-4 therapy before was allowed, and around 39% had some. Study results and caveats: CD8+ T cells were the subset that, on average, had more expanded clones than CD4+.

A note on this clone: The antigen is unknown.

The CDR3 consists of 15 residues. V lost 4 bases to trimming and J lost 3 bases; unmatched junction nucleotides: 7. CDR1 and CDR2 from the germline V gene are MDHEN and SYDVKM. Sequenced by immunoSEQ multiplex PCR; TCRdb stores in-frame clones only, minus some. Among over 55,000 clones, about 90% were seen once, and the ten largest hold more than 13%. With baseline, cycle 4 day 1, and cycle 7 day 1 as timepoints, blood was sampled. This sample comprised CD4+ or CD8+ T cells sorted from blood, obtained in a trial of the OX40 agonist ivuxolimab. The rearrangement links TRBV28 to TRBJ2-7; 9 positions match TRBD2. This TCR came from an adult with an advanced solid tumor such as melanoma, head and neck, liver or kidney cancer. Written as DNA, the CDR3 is TGTGCCAGCAGTTCTCTCTATAGCGGGAGCTACGAGCAGTACTTC. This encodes CASSSLYSGSYEQYF.